One and the same sample provided the 25 T cell receptor beta chains below, sequenced in a study of blood T cell repertoires in COVID-19. The assay was immunoSEQ multiplex PCR, and TCRdb's table has in-frame clones only and misses some. The table includes tens of thousands of clones, 90% detected once. The sequencing sample was made of peripheral blood. The receptors were sampled from a man in his fifties or sixties with acute or convalescent COVID-19.

The chain employs TRBV9 and TRBJ2-1, with no clear D. CDR1 is SGDLS, CDR2 YYNGEE, per germline. CDR3 size: 9 residues. V was trimmed by 6 bases and J by 10 bases, leaving 5 bases between them. This CDR3 is CASTPEQFF. In DNA, the CDR3 is TGTGCCAGCACTCCGGAGCAGTTCTTC.

The chain employs TRBV7-9 and TRBJ1-2; 7 positions match TRBD1. CDR3 size: 15 residues. Germline trimming cut 2 bases from V and 6 bases from J; bases unmatched to any gene: 9. From germline, CDR1 is SEHNR and CDR2 FQNEAQ (reference sequence). CDR3 DNA: TGTGCCAGCAGCTTATCAGGACAGGCGATACATGGCTACACCTTC. Translation: CASSLSGQAIHGYTF.

The chain recombines TRBV9 with TRBJ2-7; 8 bases are a match to TRBD2. This CDR3 spans 14 amino acids. The germline V gene has CDR1 SGDLS and CDR2 YYNGEE. V was clipped by 1 base and J by 6 bases; unmatched bases: 6. This CDR3 is CASSVSGGAGEQYF. CDR3 coding DNA: TGTGCCAGCAGCGTATCCGGGGGGGCTGGCGAGCAGTACTTC.

Comments on this clone: Other DNA sequences in this sample translate to the same CDR3. This rearrangement joins TRBV5-1 to TRBJ2-1; 10 bases line up with TRBD1. The CDR3 length is 15 residues. V lost 0 bases to trimming and J lost 5 bases; unmatched junction nucleotides: 2. Germline V gives CDR1 SGHRS, CDR2 YFSETQ. CDR3: CASSLGDRGHNEQFF. The CDR3 bases are TGCGCCAGCAGCTTGGGGGACAGGGGTCACAATGAGCAGTTCTTC.

This chain uses TRBV10-3 with TRBJ2-2; a possible D gene is TRBD1 (6 bases). Germline CDR1 and CDR2: ENHRY and SYGVKD. The CDR3 sequence is 12 residues long. V was shortened by 10 bases and J by 7 bases, with 13 bases between the two germline ends. The CDR3: CANREQGGELFF. DNA for the CDR3: TGTGCCAACAGGGAACAGGGCGGGGAGCTGTTTTTT.

The chain uses TRBV5-4 and TRBJ1-2; D is perhaps TRBD1 (6 bases). CDR3 length equals 14 residues. V lost 4 bases and J lost 8, with 18 bases in between. The germline V gene has CDR1 SGHNT and CDR2 YYREEE (reference sequence). The CDR3 DNA reads as TGTGCCAGCAGCATTGGTGGACAGAGAATGGGCTACACCTTC. Its translation: CASSIGGQRMGYTF. The full variable domain, its missing parts supplied by reference TRBV5-4 and TRBJ1-2, is ETGVTQSPTHLIKTRGQQVTLRCSSQSGHNTVSWYQQALGQGPQFIFQYYREEENGRGNFPPRFSGLQFPNYSSELNVNALELDDSALYLCASSIGGQRMGYTFGSGTRLTVV.

This sequence joins TRBV4-2 and TRBJ1-2; 7 nucleotides line up with TRBD1. Per the germline V gene, CDR1 is LGHNA and CDR2 is YNFKEQ. The CDR3 contains 15 residues. The trim removed 4 bases at V and 4 bases at J, leaving 9 bases unmatched. The DNA of the CDR3 is TGTGCCAGCAGCCCTGGGGACAGCGTAAGCTATGGCTACACCTTC. Protein sequence: CASSPGDSVSYGYTF.

The genes are TRBV5-1 and TRBJ1-4; possible D gene TRBD1, 6 bases. V gave up 0 bases and J gave up 2 bases, with 8 bases separating them. CDR1 is SGHRS and CDR2 is YFSETQ in the germline V gene. CDR3 length: 15 amino acids. DNA of the CDR3: TGCGCCAGCAGCTTGGCCAGGGGCACTAATGAAAAACTGTTTTTT. Translation: CASSLARGTNEKLFF.

This clone was picked up a small number of times. V gene TRBV3-1 (or the pseudogene TRBV3-2) combines with J gene TRBJ2-1, with 7 bases fitting TRBD1. The length of the CDR3 is 14 residues. Germline V gives CDR1 LGHDT, CDR2 YNNKEL (reference sequence). J was trimmed by 7 bases and V by 3 bases; bases with no gene match: 6. This CDR3 is CASSQKGTENEQFF. CDR3 DNA sequence: TGTGCCAGCAGCCAGAAAGGGACAGAGAATGAGCAGTTCTTC.

The J gene is TRBJ2-2, the V gene TRBV4-1; TRBD1 matches 11 bases. After removal of 0 bases from V and 1 base from J, the junction contained 7 bases not matched to a gene. CDR3 size: 19 residues. Germline V gene sequence: CDR1 MGHRA, CDR2 YSYEKL. The CDR3 bases are TGCGCCAGCAGCCAAGATCTCAAGGGGACAGGGGGGAACACCGGGGAGCTGTTTTTT. Amino acids: CASSQDLKGTGGNTGELFF.

The chain employs TRBV5-1 and TRBJ2-5, with 8 positions matching TRBD1. Germline V gene sequence: CDR1 SGHRS, CDR2 YFSETQ. J was trimmed by 5 bases and V by 0 bases; bases with no gene match: 6. The CDR3 sequence is 15 residues long. The CDR3 spells CASSLVARGQETQYF. For the CDR3, the DNA is TGCGCCAGCAGCTTGGTTGCCAGGGGGCAGGAGACCCAGTACTTC.

The chain has TRBV5-4 and TRBJ1-1; D possibly corresponds to TRBD1 (6 bases). V lost 4 bases, J lost 2 bases, and 21 bases lay in between. The germline CDR1 and CDR2 sequences are SGHNT and YYREEE (reference sequence). The CDR3 has 17 residues. This CDR3 is CASSRRGGRWGNTEAFF. The CDR3 nucleotides are TGTGCCAGCAGCCGGAGGGGGGGCCGCTGGGGCAACACTGAAGCTTTCTTT.

This chain connects TRBV10-1 to TRBJ1-3; tentative D call: TRBD1 (6 bases). The germline V gene has CDR1 WNHNN and CDR2 SYGVQD (reference sequence). This CDR3 spans 14 amino acids. V dropped 9 bases and J dropped 4 bases, with 16 bases sitting between them. CDR3 sequence: CARKRGGPGNTIYF. The CDR3 region has the DNA TGCGCCAGGAAGAGGGGGGGGCCAGGAAACACCATATATTTT.

The CDR3: CASSNLLQGETQYF. The CDR3, as DNA: TGTGCCAGCAGCAACCTTTTACAGGGAGAGACCCAGTACTTC. The chain uses TRBV3-1 (or the pseudogene TRBV3-2) and TRBJ2-5; maybe TRBD1 (6 bases). The CDR3 is made up of 14 amino acids. In germline, CDR1 is LGHDT, CDR2 YNNKEL (reference sequence). Trimming cost V 5 bases and J 4 bases, with 14 bases left between them.

The rearrangement links TRBV5-1 to TRBJ2-5, with D perhaps TRBD1 (5 bases). V was pared by 6 bases and J by 2 bases, with 11 bases between. Germline assignment: CDR1 SGHRS and CDR2 YFSETQ. This CDR3 spans 13 amino acids. CDR3 bases: TGCGCCAGCACGGAACAGGCTCAAGAGACCCAGTACTTC. Encoded protein: CASTEQAQETQYF.

The chain carries TRBV7-2 and TRBJ2-5; the D gene is possibly TRBD2 (5 bases). Trimming cost V 4 bases and J 5 bases, with 14 bases left between them. In germline, CDR1 is SGHTA, CDR2 FQGNSA. The CDR3 has 14 amino acids. The CDR3 sequence: CASSSPGVWETQYF. The CDR3 nucleotides read TGTGCCAGCAGCTCCCCCGGGGTTTGGGAGACCCAGTACTTC.

The chain joins TRBV10-2 to TRBJ2-3; perhaps TRBD1 as D (6 bases). Trimming cost V 2 bases and J 5 bases, with 14 bases left between them. The CDR3 has 15 amino acids. Germline CDR1 and CDR2: WSHSY and SAAADI. CDR3: CASSEAGASIDTQYF. The CDR3 DNA sequence: TGCGCCAGCAGTGAGGCAGGGGCTAGTATAGATACGCAGTATTTT.

With respect to this clone: Other DNA sequences in the sample encode the same CDR3. The chain is built from TRBV30 and TRBJ1-1; possibly TRBD1 for D (5 bases). Germline V CDR1 and CDR2: GTSNPN, SVGIG (reference sequence). CDR3 length: 11 residues. The V end lost 3 bases, the J end lost 5 bases, and 7 bases lay between the germline ends. In DNA form, the CDR3 reads TGTGCCTGGAGGGGGGGGACTGAAGCTTTCTTT. Its translation is CAWRGGTEAFF.

This clone showed up just a few times. The rearrangement joins TRBV14 to TRBJ1-2, with 9 bases identical to TRBD1. The junction had 10 bases not matched to a gene; V was cut back by 4 bases and J by 7 bases. This CDR3 is 15 amino acids long. CDR1 and CDR2 (germline): SGHDN, FVKESK. CDR3: CASSRRGTGSGGYTF. CDR3 DNA sequence: TGTGCCAGCAGCCGCCGAGGGACAGGGTCTGGTGGCTACACCTTC.

The genes are TRBV6-6 and TRBJ1-6; a weak D match, TRBD1 (6 bases). The CDR3 is made up of 14 amino acids. Between the trimmed V and J ends, which lost 7 bases and 8 bases, there was a span of 15 bases. Germline CDR1 and CDR2: MNHNY and SVGAGI (reference sequence). The CDR3, as DNA: TGTGCCAGCACCGTGGACAGCGAATATTCACCCCTCCACTTT. It encodes CASTVDSEYSPLHF.

This sequence joins TRBV24-1 and TRBJ1-2, with D possibly being TRBD1 (5 bases). V was cut by 0 bases and J by 3 bases, with 10 bases left in between. The germline gives CDR1 KGHDR, CDR2 SFDVKD. The CDR3 totals 15 residues. As DNA, the CDR3 is TGTGCCACCAGTGATTTGAACGGGGGGGACTATGGCTACACCTTC. This translates into CATSDLNGGDYGYTF.

The rearrangement links TRBV5-1 to TRBJ1-1, with D maybe TRBD1 (6 bases). CDR1 is SGHRS, CDR2 YFSETQ, per germline. CDR3 length: 16 residues. V shed 4 bases and J shed 1 base, with 17 bases lying between them. CDR3 loop: CASSREGDVKNTEAFF. The DNA of the CDR3 is TGCGCCAGCAGCCGGGAGGGGGACGTTAAGAACACTGAAGCTTTCTTT. Together with reference TRBV5-1 and TRBJ1-1, the CDR3 gives the full variable domain: KAGVTQTPRYLIKTRGQQVTLSCSPISGHRSVSWYQQTPGQGLQFLFEYFSETQRNKGNFPGRFSGRQFSNSRSEMNVSTLELGDSALYLCASSREGDVKNTEAFFGQGTRLTVV.

CDR3 DNA: TGTGCCAGCAGCTTGACAGCCCCGGGGGCTGAAGCTTTCTTT. Amino acid sequence: CASSLTAPGAEAFF. The chain carries TRBV7-9 and TRBJ1-1; a weak D match, TRBD1 (5 bases). The CDR3 sequence is 14 residues long. Germline V lookup: CDR1 SEHNR, CDR2 FQNEAQ (reference sequence). V was shortened by 3 bases and J by 6 bases, with 14 bases between the two germline ends.

This clone showed up just a few times. This rearrangement joins TRBV19 to TRBJ2-1; 13 positions agree with TRBD2. The CDR3 runs 15 residues. Germline V gene data show CDR1 as LNHDA and CDR2 as SQIVND (reference sequence). J lost 8 bases, V lost 10 bases, and 11 bases had no gene match. The CDR3 DNA reads TGTGCCACCCTACTAGCGGGGGGGCCTTCCGATGAGCAGTTCTTC. This encodes CATLLAGGPSDEQFF.

This chain uses TRBV7-9 with TRBJ2-7; D may be TRBD2 (6 bases). Germline V lookup: CDR1 SEHNR, CDR2 FQNEAQ (reference sequence). Trimming left V 1 base short and J 2 bases short, with 9 bases between. CDR3 size: 14 residues. The CDR3 here is CASSLDGEAYEQYF. CDR3 nucleotides: TGTGCCAGCAGCTTAGACGGGGAGGCCTACGAGCAGTACTTC. The entire variable domain, with the rest obtained from reference TRBV7-9 and TRBJ2-7, is as follows: DTGVSQNPRHKITKRGQNVTFRCDPISEHNRLYWYRQTLGQGPEFLTYFQNEAQLEKSRLLSDRFSAERPKGSFSTLEIQRTEQGDSAMYLCASSLDGEAYEQYFGPGTRLTVT.